These T cell receptor beta chains were read from a single sample in a study of T cell responses to AZD1222 COVID-19 vaccine. Only in-frame clones appear in the TCRdb table, and some are missing; sequencing was by immunoSEQ multiplex PCR. The sample yields under 150,000 clones, around 91% seen once. The specimen comprised peripheral blood, sampled 28 days after the second AZD1222 dose. The receptors here all came from an adult who received the AZD1222 COVID-19 vaccine. Each CDR3 is given with its conserved first and last residue. A D gene is named only where the DNA matches it firmly. Clone size is not always given. Where it is, it says once, few, many or a class for expanded clones.

J | size | V | D | CDR3 | DNA
TRBJ2-2 | NA | TRBV28 | TRBD1 | CASRTGSEDTGELFF | TGTGCCAGCAGGACAGGGAGCGAGGACACCGGGGAGCTGTTTTTT
TRBJ1-2 | NA | TRBV2 | NA | CASRWTAEGYTF | TGTGCCAGCAGATGGACTGCGGAAGGCTACACCTTC
TRBJ2-2 | NA | TRBV9 | NA | CASSETGPPGTGELFF | TGTGCCAGCAGTGAAACAGGGCCCCCGGGCACCGGGGAGCTGTTTTTT
TRBJ1-1 | NA | TRBV6-2/TRBV6-3 | NA | CASTPTGGRTEAFF | TGTGCCAGCACCCCGACCGGGGGGAGGACTGAAGCTTTCTTT
TRBJ1-2 | NA | TRBV6-2/TRBV6-3 | NA | CASSYMTVNYGYTF | TGTGCCAGCAGTTACATGACGGTGAACTATGGCTACACCTTC
TRBJ1-3 | once | TRBV7-2 | NA | CASSLVVGGTGNTIYF | TGTGCCAGCAGCTTAGTCGTGGGGGGGACTGGAAACACCATATATTTT
TRBJ1-1 | few | TRBV6-2/TRBV6-3 | NA | CASSLGTEAFF | TGTGCCAGCAGTCTCGGGACTGAAGCTTTCTTT
TRBJ1-2 | once | TRBV2 | TRBD1 | CASSLQGSYGYTF | TGTGCCAGCAGCCTACAGGGGTCCTATGGCTACACCTTC
TRBJ1-5 | NA | TRBV28 | NA | CASSTIGGGYSNQPQHF | TGTGCCAGCTCAACAATAGGAGGGGGGTATAGCAATCAGCCCCAGCATTTT
TRBJ1-3 | many | TRBV5-8 | NA | CASSYPGFSGNTIYF | TGTGCCAGCAGCTACCCAGGTTTCTCGGGAAACACCATATATTTT
TRBJ1-4 | NA | TRBV24-1 | NA | CATGAGRSTNEKLFF | TGTGCCACCGGGGCCGGACGATCAACTAATGAAAAACTGTTTTTT
TRBJ1-3 | NA | TRBV5-6 | NA | CASSLRGAFTGNTIYF | TGTGCCAGCAGCTTGCGAGGAGCTTTTACGGGAAACACCATATATTTT
TRBJ2-1 | NA | TRBV11-2 | TRBD2 | CASSLPGLADYNEQFF | TGTGCCAGCAGCTTACCCGGACTAGCGGACTACAATGAGCAGTTCTTC
TRBJ2-5 | NA | TRBV6-6 | NA | CASSYQGKETQYF | TGTGCCAGCAGTTACCAGGGAAAAGAGACCCAGTACTTC
TRBJ2-3 | once | TRBV28 | NA | CASRGTTDTQYF | TGTGCCAGCAGAGGGACCACAGATACGCAGTATTTT
TRBJ1-1 | NA | TRBV7-6 | TRBD1 | CASSVTGETEAFF | TGTGCCAGCAGCGTGACAGGGGAGACTGAAGCTTTCTTT
TRBJ1-6 | NA | TRBV4-3 | NA | CASSQDTGRYLRSPLHF | TGCGCCAGCAGCCAAGATACAGGGCGATATCTTCGGTCACCCCTCCACTTT
TRBJ2-1 | NA | TRBV6-2/TRBV6-3 | NA | CASSYGLSNEQFF | TGTGCCAGCAGTTACGGGCTCAGTAATGAGCAGTTCTTC
TRBJ2-3 | NA | TRBV19 | NA | CASSIDETRPDTQYF | TGTGCCAGTAGTATAGATGAGACACGGCCAGATACGCAGTATTTT
TRBJ1-1 | NA | TRBV9 | NA | CASSVGIYGVNTEAFF | TGTGCCAGCAGCGTCGGGATTTATGGCGTGAACACTGAAGCTTTCTTT